The next 25 T cell receptor beta chains were all read from a single sample in a study of blood T cell repertoires in COVID-19. The protocol was immunoSEQ multiplex PCR, while the TCRdb copy is restricted to in-frame clones and leaves out a portion. Altogether 300,000 to 400,000 clones are present, 85% to 90% being singletons, with the ten largest covering around 1%. The sequenced sample was PBMCs or T cells enriched from blood (not recorded which). Receptor source: a man aged 18 to 29 who had recovered from COVID-19.

This clone came up a few times. This sequence joins TRBV5-1 and TRBJ2-2, with D perhaps TRBD2 (6 bases). The CDR3 is 16 amino acids. V lost 0 bases and J lost 5, with 14 bases in between. Germline lookup yields CDR1 SGHRS and CDR2 YFSETQ. CDR3: CASSLVSGRNTGELFF. CDR3 nucleotide sequence: TGCGCCAGCAGCTTGGTGTCAGGGAGGAATACCGGGGAGCTGTTTTTT.

V gene TRBV28 combines with J gene TRBJ1-5, with D tentatively TRBD1 (6 bases). Trimming took 3 bases from V and 7 from J, leaving 25 bases between them. The germline V gene has CDR1 MDHEN and CDR2 SYDVKM. The CDR3 consists of 18 residues. CDR3 in DNA: TGTGCCAGCAGTTTTAAATCTATTCGGGGGGGGCTGCGGCAGCCCCAGCATTTT. Its protein product is CASSFKSIRGGLRQPQHF.

The V call is TRBV5-1, the J call TRBJ1-1, with D unclear. V was cut by 2 bases and J by 1 base, with 12 bases left in between. The CDR3 spans 15 residues. Per germline, CDR1 SGHRS and CDR2 YFSETQ. CDR3 protein: CASSLSGPKNTEAFF. CDR3 coding DNA: TGCGCCAGCAGCTTAAGTGGCCCCAAGAACACTGAAGCTTTCTTT.

V and J are TRBV5-1 and TRBJ2-1; 9 bases align to TRBD1. The CDR3 consists of 16 residues. J lost 6 bases, V lost 0 bases, and 7 bases had no gene match. In germline, CDR1 is SGHRS, CDR2 YFSETQ. The DNA for the CDR3 is TGCGCCAGCAGCTTGGTTGCCGGGACAGGGCTCAATGAGCAGTTCTTC. Protein sequence: CASSLVAGTGLNEQFF.

The V gene is TRBV3-1 (or the pseudogene TRBV3-2), the J gene TRBJ2-5; 7 bases line up with TRBD2. Germline V gives CDR1 LGHDT, CDR2 YNNKEL (reference sequence). Losses at the gene ends were 4 bases for V and 2 bases for J; bases not matched to a gene: 10. The CDR3 contains 16 residues. The DNA for the CDR3 is TGTGCCAGCAGCCCGGGAGGCATGAAACGACAAGAGACCCAGTACTTC. This sequence encodes CASSPGGMKRQETQYF.

This clone was seen more than once but under ten times. Other nucleotide sequences in the sample specify the same CDR3. This chain uses TRBV25-1 with TRBJ1-2, with TRBD1 as a possible D gene (5 bases). Germline V gives CDR1 MGHDK, CDR2 SYGVNS. This CDR3 has 13 amino acids. V lost 3 bases to trimming and J lost 4 bases, with 9 bases between them. The CDR3 reads CASSEGQGYGYTF. The CDR3 DNA sequence: TGTGCCAGCAGTGAGGGGCAGGGCTATGGCTACACCTTC.

CDR3 bases: TGTGCCAGCCTCCCCGGGACAGGGTATTCACCCCTCCACTTT. Protein product: CASLPGTGYSPLHF. The chain combines TRBV7-2 with TRBJ1-6; 9 bases line up with TRBD1. Germline-derived CDR1 and CDR2 are SGHTA and FQGNSA. The CDR3 has 14 residues. V gave up 8 bases and J gave up 8 bases; unmatched junction bases: 7.

The chain joins TRBV19 to TRBJ1-5, with D unclear. The CDR3 has 16 amino acids. Germline loops: CDR1 LNHDA, CDR2 SQIVND (reference sequence). V was pared by 8 bases and J by 2 bases, with 19 bases between. DNA for the CDR3: TGTGCCAGTTGCCAGGTTGGAGGAGCGGGCAATCAGCCCCAGCATTTT. Amino acids: CASCQVGGAGNQPQHF.

The chain joins TRBV7-8 to TRBJ2-3; possible D gene TRBD2, 6 bases. The V gene's germline CDR1 is SGHVS and CDR2 FQNEAQ. CDR3 size: 15 residues. Trimming shortened V by 2 bases and J by 6 bases, and 15 bases separated the two germline ends. This CDR3 is CASSLKRSGGDTQYF. CDR3 in DNA: TGTGCCAGCAGCTTAAAGCGGAGTGGGGGGGATACGCAGTATTTT. Filled out from reference TRBV7-8 and TRBJ2-3, the complete variable domain reads GAGVSQSPRYKVAKRGQDVALRCDPISGHVSLFWYQQALGQGPEFLTYFQNEAQLDKSGLPSDRFFAERPEGSVSTLKIQRTQQEDSAVYLCASSLKRSGGDTQYFGPGTRLTVL.

The chain employs TRBV28 and TRBJ1-5; TRBD1 is a possible D gene (5 bases). This CDR3 has 16 residues. Trimming removed 5 bases from V and 0 bases from J, with 14 bases in between. Germline CDR1 and CDR2: MDHEN and SYDVKM. Here the CDR3 reads CASSPSGRDSNQPQHF. The CDR3 DNA follows: TGTGCCAGCAGTCCTTCGGGCAGGGATAGCAATCAGCCCCAGCATTTT.

The rearrangement joins TRBV2 to TRBJ2-1; TRBD2 agrees at 7 bases. V shed 8 bases, J shed 5 bases, and the junction held 12 bases outside the gene matches. CDR1 is SNHLY and CDR2 is FYNNEI in the germline V gene. CDR3 size: 15 residues. The DNA of the CDR3 is TGTGCCAGCCCGCTCCCGGCTAGCGGACACAATGAGCAGTTCTTC. Translated, it gives CASPLPASGHNEQFF.

The chain joins TRBV6-2 or TRBV6-3 to TRBJ2-1; D is perhaps TRBD1 (6 bases). Trimming removed 4 bases at V and 7 bases at J, with 11 bases between. Germline V gene sequence: CDR1 MNHEY, CDR2 SVGEGT. The CDR3 length is 13 residues. The CDR3 nucleotides are TGTGCCAGCAGTTTCGGTAGGGGGAATGAGCAGTTCTTC. Encoded protein: CASSFGRGNEQFF.

This sequence joins TRBV9 and TRBJ2-3; 7 bases line up with TRBD1. CDR3 length equals 14 residues. CDR1 is SGDLS and CDR2 is YYNGEE in the germline V gene. The ends lost 0 bases at V and 5 bases at J; junction bases unmatched: 3. The CDR3 DNA follows: TGTGCCAGCAGCGTAGGACAGGGAGTAGATACGCAGTATTTT. It translates to CASSVGQGVDTQYF. Full variable domain (missing parts from reference TRBV9 and TRBJ2-3): DSGVTQTPKHLITATGQRVTLRCSPRSGDLSVYWYQQSLDQGLQFLIQYYNGEERAKGNILERFSAQQFPDLHSELNLSSLELGDSALYFCASSVGQGVDTQYFGPGTRLTVL.

J is TRBJ2-3 and V is TRBV5-1, with D possibly TRBD2 on 5 matching bases. Germline V gives CDR1 SGHRS, CDR2 YFSETQ. Trimming left V 0 bases short and J 6 bases short, with 11 bases between. The CDR3 length is 14 residues. The CDR3 reads CASSLESTGDTQYF. The CDR3 DNA follows: TGCGCCAGCAGCTTGGAGTCAACGGGGGATACGCAGTATTTT. The full variable domain, in which reference TRBV5-1 and TRBJ2-3 provide the parts outside the CDR3, is KAGVTQTPRYLIKTRGQQVTLSCSPISGHRSVSWYQQTPGQGLQFLFEYFSETQRNKGNFPGRFSGRQFSNSRSEMNVSTLELGDSALYLCASSLESTGDTQYFGPGTRLTVL.

CDR3 nucleotides: TGTGCCATCAGGGCGGAGGAAGGCGGCTATGGCTACACCTTC. Residues: CAIRAEEGGYGYTF. The rearrangement links TRBV10-3 to TRBJ1-2; no definite D call. The CDR3 contains 14 residues. Per the germline V gene, CDR1 is ENHRY and CDR2 is SYGVKD. V dropped 6 bases and J dropped 4 bases, with 15 bases sitting between them.

The chain carries TRBV10-3 and TRBJ1-2; D is unresolved. Trimming shortened V by 2 bases and J by 2 bases, and 3 bases separated the two germline ends. This CDR3 has 12 amino acids. Germline V gene sequence: CDR1 ENHRY, CDR2 SYGVKD. The CDR3 here is CAISELNYGYTF. CDR3 in DNA: TGTGCCATCAGTGAGCTGAACTATGGCTACACCTTC.

This clone was seen a few times. The CDR3 reads CASRTAVFMNTEAFF. CDR3 bases: TGTGCCAGCAGGACAGCTGTTTTTATGAACACTGAAGCTTTCTTT. V gene TRBV2 combines with J gene TRBJ1-1, with D perhaps matching TRBD1 (5 bases). Germline lookup yields CDR1 SNHLY and CDR2 FYNNEI. V shed 6 bases and J shed 0 bases, with 14 bases lying between them. This CDR3 has 15 residues.

The rearrangement joins TRBV3-1 (or the pseudogene TRBV3-2) to TRBJ1-1; weak D call: TRBD1 (6 bases). Trimming pared 6 bases from V and 0 bases from J, leaving 11 bases between. This CDR3 comprises 14 residues. CDR1 and CDR2 from the germline V gene are LGHDT and YNNKEL (reference sequence). CDR3 amino acids: CASRLGQLNTEAFF. DNA for the CDR3: TGTGCCAGCAGATTAGGACAGCTGAACACTGAAGCTTTCTTT.

This clone showed up just once. The rearrangement links TRBV9 to TRBJ1-1; TRBD1 aligns across 9 bases. The junction had 4 bases not matched to a gene; V was cut back by 4 bases and J by 12 bases. Germline V gene lookup returns CDR1 SGDLS and CDR2 YYNGEE. The CDR3 is 11 amino acids. The CDR3 DNA follows: TGTGCCAGCAGCTCTGACAGGGGGTCTTTCTTT. This translates into CASSSDRGSFF.

This chain links TRBV10-3 with TRBJ1-2, with D hard to call. The CDR3 consists of 12 residues. CDR1 ENHRY and CDR2 SYGVKD come from the germline V gene. V lost 4 bases and J 9 bases, leaving 12 bases between the germline ends. The CDR3 nucleotides are TGTGCCATCAGTGGGGGAGACGGCAGCTACACCTTC. It encodes CAISGGDGSYTF.

The gene calls are TRBV19 and TRBJ2-1; 11 nucleotides line up with TRBD2. J lost 0 bases, V lost 6 bases, and 4 bases had no gene match. This CDR3 region has 16 residues. Germline values: CDR1 LNHDA, CDR2 SQIVND (reference sequence). The CDR3 coding sequence is TGTGCCAGTAGGACTAGCGGGGCCTCCTCCTACAATGAGCAGTTCTTC. Encoded protein: CASRTSGASSYNEQFF.

The CDR3 is CASSSGAYNSPLHF. For the CDR3, the DNA is TGTGCCAGCTCGTCGGGGGCCTATAATTCACCCCTCCACTTT. The chain employs TRBV7-3 and TRBJ1-6; tentatively, D is TRBD1 (5 bases). The V gene lost 8 bases and the J gene lost 2 bases, with 10 bases spanning the gap. CDR1 SGHTA and CDR2 FQGTGA come from the germline V gene. The CDR3 covers 14 residues.

The rearrangement uses TRBV19 and TRBJ1-2; D gene ambiguous. Between the trimmed V and J ends, which lost 9 bases and 8 bases, there was a span of 22 bases. From germline, CDR1 is LNHDA and CDR2 SQIVND (reference sequence). The CDR3 is 14 residues long. CDR3: CASATMAPGEGYTF. The CDR3 DNA is TGTGCCAGCGCGACAATGGCACCGGGAGAGGGCTACACCTTC.

The V call is TRBV6-4, the J call TRBJ2-1; TRBD2 aligns across 12 bases. CDR1 and CDR2 from the germline V gene are MRHNA and SNTAGT. The junction had 12 bases not matched to a gene; V was cut back by 4 bases and J by 2 bases. This CDR3 comprises 19 residues. The CDR3 DNA is TGTGCCAGCAGTGCAAAGGCGCTAGCGGGAGGGCCCCCCTACAATGAGCAGTTCTTC. It translates to CASSAKALAGGPPYNEQFF.

V and J are TRBV19 and TRBJ2-2; the match to TRBD1 covers 7 bases. Germline V CDR1 and CDR2: LNHDA, SQIVND (reference sequence). The CDR3 loop spans 14 amino acids. Unmatched junction bases numbered 4, after V lost 9 bases and J lost 0 bases. The CDR3 sequence: CASRGFTNTGELFF. The CDR3 DNA follows: TGTGCCAGCAGGGGGTTTACGAACACCGGGGAGCTGTTTTTT.